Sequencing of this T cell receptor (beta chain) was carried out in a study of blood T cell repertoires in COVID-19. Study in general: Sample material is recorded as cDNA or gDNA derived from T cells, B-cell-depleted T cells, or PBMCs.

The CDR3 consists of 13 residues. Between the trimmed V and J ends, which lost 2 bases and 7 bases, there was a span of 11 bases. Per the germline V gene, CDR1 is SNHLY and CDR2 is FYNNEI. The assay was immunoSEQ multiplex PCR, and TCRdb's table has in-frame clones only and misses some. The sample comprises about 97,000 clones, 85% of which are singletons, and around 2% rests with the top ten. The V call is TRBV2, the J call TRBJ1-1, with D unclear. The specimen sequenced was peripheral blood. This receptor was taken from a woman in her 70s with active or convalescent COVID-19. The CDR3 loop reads CASSESRSLEAFF. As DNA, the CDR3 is TGTGCCAGCAGTGAAAGTCGGTCCCTTGAAGCTTTCTTT.